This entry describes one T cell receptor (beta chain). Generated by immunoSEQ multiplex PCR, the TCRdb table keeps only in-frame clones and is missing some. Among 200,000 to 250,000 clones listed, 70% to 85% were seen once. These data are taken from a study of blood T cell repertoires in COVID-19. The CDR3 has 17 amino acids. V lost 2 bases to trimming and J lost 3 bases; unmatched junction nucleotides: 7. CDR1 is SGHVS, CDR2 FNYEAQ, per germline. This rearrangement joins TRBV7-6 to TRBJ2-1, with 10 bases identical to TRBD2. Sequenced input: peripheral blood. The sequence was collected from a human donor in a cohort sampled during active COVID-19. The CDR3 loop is CASSLLAGTSDYNEQFF. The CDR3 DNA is TGTGCCAGCAGCTTACTTGCCGGGACTAGCGACTACAATGAGCAGTTCTTC.